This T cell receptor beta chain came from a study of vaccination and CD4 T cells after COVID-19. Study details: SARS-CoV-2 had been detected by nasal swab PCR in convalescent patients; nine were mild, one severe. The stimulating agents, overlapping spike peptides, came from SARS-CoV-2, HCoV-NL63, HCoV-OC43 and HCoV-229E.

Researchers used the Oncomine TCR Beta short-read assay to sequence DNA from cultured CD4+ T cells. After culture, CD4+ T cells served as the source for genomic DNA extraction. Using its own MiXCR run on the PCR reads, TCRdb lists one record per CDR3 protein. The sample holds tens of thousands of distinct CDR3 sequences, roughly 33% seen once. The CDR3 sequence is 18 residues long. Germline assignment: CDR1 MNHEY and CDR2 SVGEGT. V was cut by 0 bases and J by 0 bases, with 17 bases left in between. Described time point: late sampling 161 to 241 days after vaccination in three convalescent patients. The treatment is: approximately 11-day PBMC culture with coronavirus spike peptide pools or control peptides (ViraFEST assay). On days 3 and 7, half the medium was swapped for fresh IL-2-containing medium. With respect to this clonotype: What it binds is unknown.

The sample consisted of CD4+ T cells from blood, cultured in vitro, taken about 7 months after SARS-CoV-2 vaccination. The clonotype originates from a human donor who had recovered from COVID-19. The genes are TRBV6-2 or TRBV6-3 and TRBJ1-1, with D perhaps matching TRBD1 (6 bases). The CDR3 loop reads CASSYSTWGREMNTEAFF. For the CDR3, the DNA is TGTGCCAGCAGTTACTCGACGTGGGGGCGAGAAATGAACACTGAAGCTTTCTTT.